These T cell receptor beta chains were read from a single sample in a study of cytomegalovirus exposure and HLA in healthy donors. The table came from immunoSEQ multiplex PCR; TCRdb's copy has only in-frame clones and leaves some out. The sample lists more than 100,000 clones, approximately 80% seen once, with less than 2% in the top ten. Sequenced input: PBMCs. The receptors were sampled from a young woman in good health and CMV-seronegative. The CDR3 runs from the conserved cysteine through the conserved F or W. The order of the fields is V gene, D gene, J gene, clone size, CDR3 DNA, CDR3 protein. The D gene is left open where the match is weak. Not every row has a clone size; where given, it reads once, few, many or a size class.

>TRBV5-6|-|TRBJ1-2|-
TGTGCCAGCAGCTTGTTCCGGGTCATGTATGGCTACACCTTC
CASSLFRVMYGYTF
>TRBV6-1|TRBD2|TRBJ2-1|once
TGTGCCAGCAGCGAAAGGACTAGCGGTTACAATGAGCAGTTCTTC
CASSERTSGYNEQFF
>TRBV11-2|TRBD1|TRBJ2-3|few
TGTGCCAGCAGCCCCGGGACAGCCTACACAGATACGCAGTATTTT
CASSPGTAYTDTQYF
>TRBV28|-|TRBJ2-2|-
TGTGCCAGCAGTCTTACCAGGGCGAACACCGGGGAGCTGTTTTTT
CASSLTRANTGELFF
>TRBV6-1|-|TRBJ2-2|-
TGTGCCAGCTCACAACAGGGCATCGGGGAGCTGTTTTTT
CASSQQGIGELFF
>TRBV28|-|TRBJ1-1|-
TGTGCCAGCGCGGGGATGAACACTGAAGCTTTCTTT
CASAGMNTEAFF
>TRBV9|TRBD1|TRBJ1-1|-
TGTGCCAGCAGCCCCCGGACAGGACACGACACTGAAGCTTTCTTT
CASSPRTGHDTEAFF
>TRBV19|-|TRBJ2-5|-
TGTGCCAGTAGTACGGACAGCAGGAAGACCCAGTACTTC
CASSTDSRKTQYF
>TRBV14|TRBD2|TRBJ2-5|-
TGTGCCAGCAGCCAAGATTGGGGGGGAGAGGAGACCCAGTACTTC
CASSQDWGGEETQYF
>TRBV30|TRBD2|TRBJ2-1|-
TGTGCCTGGAGTAAGGACATAAGTCAAGCGGGAGCTGAGCAGTTCTTC
CAWSKDISQAGAEQFF
>TRBV7-9|-|TRBJ2-7|-
TGTGCCAGCAGCCCTGCCCAGGGGTCCTACGAGCAGTACTTC
CASSPAQGSYEQYF
>TRBV14|-|TRBJ1-1|-
TGTGCCAGCAGCCAAGATACAGGGAGGAACACTGAAGCTTTCTTT
CASSQDTGRNTEAFF
>TRBV7-6|TRBD1|TRBJ2-2|-
TGTGCCAGCAGCTCGGGGGGGACAGGGGCGGACACCGGGGAGCTGTTTTTT
CASSSGGTGADTGELFF
>TRBV10-1|TRBD2|TRBJ2-1|-
TGCGCCAGCAGTGAGGACGGCGGGAGCTCCTACAATGAGCAGTTCTTC
CASSEDGGSSYNEQFF
>TRBV4-1|-|TRBJ1-5|-
TGCGCCAGCAGCCAAGGAGGAGAGAGAAGCAATCAGCCCCAGCATTTT
CASSQGGERSNQPQHF
>TRBV6-5|TRBD2|TRBJ2-2|-
TGTGCCAGCAGTTTTACTAGCGGGAACACCGGGGAGCTGTTTTTT
CASSFTSGNTGELFF
>TRBV12-5|TRBD1|TRBJ1-3|-
TGTGCTAGTGGTTTTAAAGGGGGCATCGGAAACACCATATATTTT
CASGFKGGIGNTIYF
>TRBV30|TRBD1|TRBJ1-4|-
TGTGCCTGGAGCGGGACAGGGCGGGAAAAACTGTTTTTT
CAWSGTGREKLFF
>TRBV27|TRBD1|TRBJ2-2|-
TGTGCCAGCTCCGGGACAGGGGGCACCGGGGAGCTGTTTTTT
CASSGTGGTGELFF
>TRBV5-5|TRBD2|TRBJ2-7|-
TGTGCCAGCAGCCAAGGACTAGCGCTCTACGAGCAGTACTTC
CASSQGLALYEQYF
>TRBV10-2|TRBD1|TRBJ2-5|-
TGCGCCAGCAGCCCGGGGACAGAAGAGACCCAGTACTTC
CASSPGTEETQYF
>TRBV10-3|TRBD2|TRBJ2-2|-
TGTGCCGTCCGTCGGACTAGCGGGAGCCTTAACACCGGGGAGCTGTTTTTT
CAVRRTSGSLNTGELFF
>TRBV5-1|-|TRBJ1-2|-
TGCGCCAGCAGCTTGGGACAGACTTATGGCTACACCTTC
CASSLGQTYGYTF
>TRBV5-1|TRBD2|TRBJ2-1|-
TGCGCCAGCAGCCAAGGGACTAGCGGGGCCGGCGATGAGCAGTTCTTC
CASSQGTSGAGDEQFF
>TRBV6-6|TRBD2|TRBJ2-1|few
TGTGCCAGCAGTTACGCGGGAGAATCGAATGAGCAGTTCTTC
CASSYAGESNEQFF
>TRBV7-8|TRBD1|TRBJ1-1|-
TGTGCCAGCAGCTCCCGGACAGGTTCAAATGAAGCTTTCTTT
CASSSRTGSNEAFF
>TRBV7-9|TRBD1|TRBJ1-1|once
TGTGCCAGCGAGGGACAGGGCCTCACTGAAGCTTTCTTT
CASEGQGLTEAFF
>TRBV30|TRBD2|TRBJ2-1|-
TGTGCCTGGAGTCAACCTCTCCCGGCTAGCGGTGGGGAAAATGAGCAGTTCTTC
CAWSQPLPASGGENEQFF
>TRBV2|TRBD1|TRBJ2-3|few
TGTGCCCTCCCCATACCCGACAGGGAAGATACGCAGTATTTT
CALPIPDREDTQYF
>TRBV2|TRBD1|TRBJ2-7|once
TGTGCCAGCAGTGAACCAGGGGGCGAGCAGTACTTC
CASSEPGGEQYF
>TRBV7-9|-|TRBJ1-2|-
TGTGCCACTGGGGGCACCCGAAGCTATGGCTACACCTTC
CATGGTRSYGYTF
>TRBV5-4|TRBD1|TRBJ1-1|-
TGTGCCAGCAGCCAACGGGACAGGGGCACTGAAGCTTTCTTT
CASSQRDRGTEAFF
>TRBV29-1|-|TRBJ2-5|-
TGCAGCTCGGGGACGGACAGACCAGAGACCCAGTACTTC
CSSGTDRPETQYF
>TRBV7-9|-|TRBJ2-2|-
TGTGCCAGCAGCAAACCTCGGGTCGGCGTAGGGGAGCTGTTTTTT
CASSKPRVGVGELFF
>TRBV12-5|-|TRBJ1-1|-
TGTGCTAGTGGTTTGGGTGGGGGGTATCGAGGAGCTTTCTTT
CASGLGGGYRGAFF
>TRBV5-1|TRBD1|TRBJ1-4|-
TGCGCCAGCAGCTTGGAGGGGACAGTAACTGAAAAACTGTTTTTT
CASSLEGTVTEKLFF
>TRBV18|TRBD1|TRBJ1-2|once
TGTGCCAGCTCACAGAACACGGGACAGGGTGGAGGCTACACCTTC
CASSQNTGQGGGYTF
>TRBV2|-|TRBJ2-2|few
TGTGCCAGCGCCGGGGCGGGAACCGGGGAGCTGTTTTTT
CASAGAGTGELFF
>TRBV7-9|-|TRBJ2-5|-
TGTGCCAGCAGCTTTGGGCAGGGGCGTCAAGAGACCCAGTACTTC
CASSFGQGRQETQYF
>TRBV6-1|TRBD1|TRBJ1-5|-
TGTGCCAGCAGTCTCACAGGGGGCAATCAGCCCCAGCATTTT
CASSLTGGNQPQHF